This record concerns one TCR beta chain sequence. Its antigen is as yet unknown. As every portion of the isolated RNA was reverse transcribed, the sequencing read expressed TCRB transcripts. The data were produced by immunoSEQ multiplex PCR, yet TCRdb's version contains in-frame clones alone and is incomplete. The sample records roughly 300,000 clones, roughly a tenth being singletons. The CDR3 is 14 amino acids. The germline V and J ends were trimmed by 1 base and 7 bases, with 14 bases remaining between them. Germline CDR1 is SQVTM and CDR2 is ANQGSEA. This record belongs to a study of beta chain features in type 1 diabetes. Study findings and constraints: All four CD4+ subsets from Type 1 diabetes patients carried moderately but significantly shorter TCRB CDR3s.

This sequence joins TRBV29-1 and TRBJ2-1, with D possibly being TRBD2 (6 bases). The clonotype comes from a young man with type 1 diabetes. Sequences were obtained from central memory CD4+ T cells from blood. Here the CDR3 reads CSVEAMLGGNEQFF. As DNA, the CDR3 is TGCAGCGTTGAAGCAATGCTAGGAGGGAATGAGCAGTTCTTC.